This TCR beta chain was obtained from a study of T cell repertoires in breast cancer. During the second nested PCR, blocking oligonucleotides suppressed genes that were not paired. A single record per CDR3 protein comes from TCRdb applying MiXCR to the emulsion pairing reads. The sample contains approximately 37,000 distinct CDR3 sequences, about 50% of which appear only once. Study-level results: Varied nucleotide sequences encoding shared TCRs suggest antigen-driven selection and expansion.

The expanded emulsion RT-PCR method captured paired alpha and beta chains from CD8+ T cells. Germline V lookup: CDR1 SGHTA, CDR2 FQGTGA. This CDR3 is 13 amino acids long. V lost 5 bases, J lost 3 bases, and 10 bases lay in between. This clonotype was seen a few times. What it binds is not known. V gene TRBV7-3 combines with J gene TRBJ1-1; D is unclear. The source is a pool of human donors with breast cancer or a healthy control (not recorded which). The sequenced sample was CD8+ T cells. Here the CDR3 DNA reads TGTGCCAGCAGCGAGTATGGGGACACTGAAGCTTTCTTT. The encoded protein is CASSEYGDTEAFF.